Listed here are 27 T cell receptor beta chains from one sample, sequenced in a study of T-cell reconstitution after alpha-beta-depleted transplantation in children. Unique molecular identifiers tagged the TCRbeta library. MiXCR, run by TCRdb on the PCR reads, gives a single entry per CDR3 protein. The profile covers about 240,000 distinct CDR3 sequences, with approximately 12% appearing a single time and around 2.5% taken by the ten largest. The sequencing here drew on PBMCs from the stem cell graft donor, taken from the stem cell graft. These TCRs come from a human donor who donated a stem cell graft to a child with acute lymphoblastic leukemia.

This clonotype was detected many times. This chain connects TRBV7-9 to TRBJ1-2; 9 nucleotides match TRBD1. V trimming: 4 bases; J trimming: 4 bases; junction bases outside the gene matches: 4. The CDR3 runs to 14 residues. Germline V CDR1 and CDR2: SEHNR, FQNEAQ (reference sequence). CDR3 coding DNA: TGTGCCAGCAGCTCGGGACAGGGCGGCTATGGCTACACCTTC. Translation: CASSSGQGGYGYTF.

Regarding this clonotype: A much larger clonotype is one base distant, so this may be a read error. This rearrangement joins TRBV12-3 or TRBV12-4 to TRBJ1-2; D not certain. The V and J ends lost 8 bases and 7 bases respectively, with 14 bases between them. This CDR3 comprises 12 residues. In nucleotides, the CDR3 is TGTGCCAGCGCCCTCAGGCGGTCTGGCTACACCTTC. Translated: CASALRRSGYTF.

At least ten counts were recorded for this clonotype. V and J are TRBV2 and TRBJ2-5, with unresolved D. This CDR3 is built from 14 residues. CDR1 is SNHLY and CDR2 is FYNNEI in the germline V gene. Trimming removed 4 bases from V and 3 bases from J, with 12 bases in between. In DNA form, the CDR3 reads TGTGCCAGCAGTGTCGGCAGGAGAAAAGAGACCCAGTACTTC. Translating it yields CASSVGRRKETQYF.

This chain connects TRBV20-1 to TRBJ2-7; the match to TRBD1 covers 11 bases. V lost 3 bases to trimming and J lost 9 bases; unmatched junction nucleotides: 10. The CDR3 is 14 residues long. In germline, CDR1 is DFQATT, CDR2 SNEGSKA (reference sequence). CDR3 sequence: CSASPGQGVLGQYF. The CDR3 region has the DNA TGCAGTGCTAGCCCGGGACAGGGGGTTTTAGGGCAGTACTTC.

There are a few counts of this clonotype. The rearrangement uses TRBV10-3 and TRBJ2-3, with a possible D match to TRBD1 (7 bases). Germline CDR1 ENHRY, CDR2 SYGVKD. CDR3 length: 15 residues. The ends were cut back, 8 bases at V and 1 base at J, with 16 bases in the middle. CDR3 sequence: CAIAGGDSRTDTQYF. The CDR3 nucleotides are TGTGCCATCGCAGGAGGGGACAGCCGCACAGATACGCAGTATTTT.

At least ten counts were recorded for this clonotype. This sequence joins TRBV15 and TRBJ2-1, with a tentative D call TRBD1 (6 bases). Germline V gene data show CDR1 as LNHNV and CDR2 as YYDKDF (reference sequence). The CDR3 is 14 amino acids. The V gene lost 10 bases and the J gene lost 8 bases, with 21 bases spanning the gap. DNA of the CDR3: TGTGCCATATCTCAGGGGTGGTCAGTTGATGAGCAGTTCTTC. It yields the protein CAISQGWSVDEQFF.

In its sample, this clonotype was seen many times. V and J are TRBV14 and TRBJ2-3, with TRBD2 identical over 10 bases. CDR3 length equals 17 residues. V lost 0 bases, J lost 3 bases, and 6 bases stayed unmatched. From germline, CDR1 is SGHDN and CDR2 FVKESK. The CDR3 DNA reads TGTGCCAGCAGCCAAGATCTAGCGGGAGTGGATACAGATACGCAGTATTTT. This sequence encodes CASSQDLAGVDTDTQYF.

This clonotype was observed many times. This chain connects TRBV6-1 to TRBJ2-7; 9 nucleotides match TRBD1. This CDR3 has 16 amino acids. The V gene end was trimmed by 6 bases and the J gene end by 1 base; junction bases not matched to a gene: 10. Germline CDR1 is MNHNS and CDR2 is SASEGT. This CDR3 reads CASSRRTGGFSYEQYF. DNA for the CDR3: TGTGCCAGCAGCAGGCGTACAGGGGGCTTTTCCTACGAGCAGTACTTC.

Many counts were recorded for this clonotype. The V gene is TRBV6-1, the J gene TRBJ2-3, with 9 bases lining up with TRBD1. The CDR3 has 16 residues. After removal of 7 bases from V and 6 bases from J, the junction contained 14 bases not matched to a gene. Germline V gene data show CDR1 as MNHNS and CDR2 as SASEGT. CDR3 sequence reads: CASTVRAQGAVDTQYF. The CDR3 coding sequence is TGTGCCAGCACGGTACGAGCACAGGGGGCGGTGGATACGCAGTATTTT.

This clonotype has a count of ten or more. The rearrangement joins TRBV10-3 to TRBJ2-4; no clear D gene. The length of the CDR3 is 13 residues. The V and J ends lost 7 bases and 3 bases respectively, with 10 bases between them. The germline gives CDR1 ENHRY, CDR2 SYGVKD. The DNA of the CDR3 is TGTGCCATCATGGGAACTGGCAAAAACATTCAGTACTTC. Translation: CAIMGTGKNIQYF.

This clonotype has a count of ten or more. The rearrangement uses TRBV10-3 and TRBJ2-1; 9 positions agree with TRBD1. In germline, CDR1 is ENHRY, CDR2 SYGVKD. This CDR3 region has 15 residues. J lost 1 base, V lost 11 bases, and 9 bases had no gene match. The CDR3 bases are TGTGCCTCAATTCCCGGGACAGGGTCCTACAATGAGCAGTTCTTC. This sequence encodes CASIPGTGSYNEQFF.

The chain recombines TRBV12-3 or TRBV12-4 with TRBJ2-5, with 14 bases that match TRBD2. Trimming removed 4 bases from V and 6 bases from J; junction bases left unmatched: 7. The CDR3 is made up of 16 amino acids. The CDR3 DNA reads TGTGCCAGCAGTTCCAAGACTAGCGGGGGGGCAAAGACCCAGTACTTC. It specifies CASSSKTSGGAKTQYF.

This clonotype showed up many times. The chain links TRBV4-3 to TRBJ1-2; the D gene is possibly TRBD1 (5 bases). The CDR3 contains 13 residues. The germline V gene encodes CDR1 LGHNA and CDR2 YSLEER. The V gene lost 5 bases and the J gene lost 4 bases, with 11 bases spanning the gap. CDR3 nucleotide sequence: TGCGCCAGCAGCAGCAGGGTTGGCTATGGCTACACCTTC. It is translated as CASSSRVGYGYTF.

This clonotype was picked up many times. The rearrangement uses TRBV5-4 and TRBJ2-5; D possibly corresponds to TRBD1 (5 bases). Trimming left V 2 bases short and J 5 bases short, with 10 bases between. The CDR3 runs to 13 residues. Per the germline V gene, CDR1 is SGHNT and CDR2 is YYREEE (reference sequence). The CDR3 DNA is TGTGCCAGCAGCTTCTCCAGGGTCGAGACCCAGTACTTC. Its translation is CASSFSRVETQYF.

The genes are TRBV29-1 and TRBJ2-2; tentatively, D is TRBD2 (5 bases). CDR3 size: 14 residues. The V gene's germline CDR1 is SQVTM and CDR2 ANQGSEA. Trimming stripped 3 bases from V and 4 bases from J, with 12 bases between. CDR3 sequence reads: CSVEAGLRTGELFF. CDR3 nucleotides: TGCAGCGTTGAGGCGGGTTTGCGCACCGGGGAGCTGTTTTTT.

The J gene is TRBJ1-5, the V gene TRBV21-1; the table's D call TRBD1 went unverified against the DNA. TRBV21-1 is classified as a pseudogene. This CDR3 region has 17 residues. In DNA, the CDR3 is TGTGCCAGCAGGGCTTCGATGGGGGCTTCGAGCAATCAGCCCCAGCATTTT. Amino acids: CASRASMGASSNQPQHF.

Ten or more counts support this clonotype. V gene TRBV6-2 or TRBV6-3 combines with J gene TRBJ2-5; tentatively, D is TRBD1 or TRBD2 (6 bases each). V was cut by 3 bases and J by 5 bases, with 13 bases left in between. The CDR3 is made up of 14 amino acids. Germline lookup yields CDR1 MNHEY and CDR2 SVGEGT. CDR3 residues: CASSYRWRGETQYF. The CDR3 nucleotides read TGTGCCAGCAGTTATAGGTGGAGGGGGGAGACCCAGTACTTC.

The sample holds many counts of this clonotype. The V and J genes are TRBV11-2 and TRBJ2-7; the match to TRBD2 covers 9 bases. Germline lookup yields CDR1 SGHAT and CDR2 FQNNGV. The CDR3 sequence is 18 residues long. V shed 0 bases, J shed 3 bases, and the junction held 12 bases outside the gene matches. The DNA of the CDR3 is TGTGCCAGCAGCTTAGAGGGGCTCGCGGGAGGGATAGGCTACGAGCAGTACTTC. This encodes CASSLEGLAGGIGYEQYF.

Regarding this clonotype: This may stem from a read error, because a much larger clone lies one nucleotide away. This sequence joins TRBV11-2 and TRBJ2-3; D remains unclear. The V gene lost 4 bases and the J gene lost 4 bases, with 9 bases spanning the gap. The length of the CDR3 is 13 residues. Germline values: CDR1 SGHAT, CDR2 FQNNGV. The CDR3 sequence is CASSSSVADTQYF. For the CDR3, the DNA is TGTGCCAGCAGCTCGTCAGTGGCAGATACGCAGTATTTT.

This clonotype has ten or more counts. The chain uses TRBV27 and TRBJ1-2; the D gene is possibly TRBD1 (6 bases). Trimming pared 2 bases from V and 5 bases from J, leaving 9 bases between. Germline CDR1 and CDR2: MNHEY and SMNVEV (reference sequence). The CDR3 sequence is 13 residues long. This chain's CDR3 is CASSLGGRYGYTF. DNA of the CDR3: TGTGCCAGCAGTTTAGGGGGGCGGTATGGCTACACCTTC.

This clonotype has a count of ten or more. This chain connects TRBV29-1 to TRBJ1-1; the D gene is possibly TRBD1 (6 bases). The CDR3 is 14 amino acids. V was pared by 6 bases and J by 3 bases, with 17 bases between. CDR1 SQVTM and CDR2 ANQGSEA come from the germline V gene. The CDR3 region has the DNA TGCAGCGTCTATTCCTTGGACAGTTACACTGAAGCTTTCTTT. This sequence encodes CSVYSLDSYTEAFF. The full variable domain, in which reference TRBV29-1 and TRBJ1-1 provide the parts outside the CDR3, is SAVISQKPSRDICQRGTSLTIQCQVDSQVTMMFWYRQQPGQSLTLIATANQGSEATYESGFVIDKFPISRPNLTFSTLTVSNMSPEDSSIYLCSVYSLDSYTEAFFGQGTRLTVV.

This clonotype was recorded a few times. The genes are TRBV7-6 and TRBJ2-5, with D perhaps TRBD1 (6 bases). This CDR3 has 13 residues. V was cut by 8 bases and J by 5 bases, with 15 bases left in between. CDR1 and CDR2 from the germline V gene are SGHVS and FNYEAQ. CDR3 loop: CASGRGSRETQYF. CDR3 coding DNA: TGTGCCAGCGGAAGGGGGTCGAGGGAGACCCAGTACTTC. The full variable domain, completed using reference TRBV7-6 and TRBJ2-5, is GAGVSQSPRYKVTKRGQDVALRCDPISGHVSLYWYRQALGQGPEFLTYFNYEAQQDKSGLPNDRFSAERPEGSISTLTIQRTEQRDSAMYRCASGRGSRETQYFGPGTRLLVL.

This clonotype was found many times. CDR3 nucleotides: TGCGCCAGCAGCTTGGTAGAATACAGCTCCTACGAGCAGTACTTC. This encodes CASSLVEYSSYEQYF. The genes are TRBV5-1 and TRBJ2-7; D uncertain. The CDR3 extends over 15 amino acids. The germline V gene has CDR1 SGHRS and CDR2 YFSETQ. Trimming pared 0 bases from V and 0 bases from J, leaving 10 bases between.

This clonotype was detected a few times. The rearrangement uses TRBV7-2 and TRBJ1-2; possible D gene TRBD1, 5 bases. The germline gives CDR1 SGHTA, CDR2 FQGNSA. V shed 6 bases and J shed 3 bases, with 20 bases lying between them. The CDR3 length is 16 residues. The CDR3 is CASRNSHRGGDYGYTF. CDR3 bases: TGTGCCAGCAGAAACAGCCACCGGGGGGGGGACTATGGCTACACCTTC.

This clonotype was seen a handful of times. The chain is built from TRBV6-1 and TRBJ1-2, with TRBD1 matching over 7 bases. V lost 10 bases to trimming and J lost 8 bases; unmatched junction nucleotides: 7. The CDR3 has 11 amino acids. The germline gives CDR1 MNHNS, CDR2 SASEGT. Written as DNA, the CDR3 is TGTGCCACCGACAGGGAAGGAGGCTACACCTTC. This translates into CATDREGGYTF.

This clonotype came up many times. The CDR3 DNA follows: TGTGCCAGCACCCGAGAGGTCAATCAGCCCCAGCATTTT. Translated, it gives CASTREVNQPQHF. The chain joins TRBV28 to TRBJ1-5; D unresolved. The CDR3 is 13 amino acids. The germline V gene encodes CDR1 MDHEN and CDR2 SYDVKM. The V end lost 7 bases, the J end lost 3 bases, and 10 bases lay between the germline ends.

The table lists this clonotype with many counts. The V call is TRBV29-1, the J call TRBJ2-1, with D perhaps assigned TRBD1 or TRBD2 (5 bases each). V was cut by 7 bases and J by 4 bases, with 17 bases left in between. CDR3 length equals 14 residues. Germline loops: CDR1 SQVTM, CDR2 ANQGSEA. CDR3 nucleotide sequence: TGCAGCGGGAAGGGGACCTTTCTTTACAATGAGCAGTTCTTC. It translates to CSGKGTFLYNEQFF.